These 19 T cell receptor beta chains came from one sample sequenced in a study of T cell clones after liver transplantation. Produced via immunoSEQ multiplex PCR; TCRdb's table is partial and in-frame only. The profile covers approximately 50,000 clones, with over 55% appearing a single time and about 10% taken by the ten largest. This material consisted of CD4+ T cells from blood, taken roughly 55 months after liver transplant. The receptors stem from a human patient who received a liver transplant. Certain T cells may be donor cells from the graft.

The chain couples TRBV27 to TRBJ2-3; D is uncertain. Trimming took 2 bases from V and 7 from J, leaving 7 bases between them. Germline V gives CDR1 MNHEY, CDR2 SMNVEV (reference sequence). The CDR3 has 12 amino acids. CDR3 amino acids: CASSLMGYTQYF. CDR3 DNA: TGTGCCAGCAGTTTAATGGGGTATACGCAGTATTTT.

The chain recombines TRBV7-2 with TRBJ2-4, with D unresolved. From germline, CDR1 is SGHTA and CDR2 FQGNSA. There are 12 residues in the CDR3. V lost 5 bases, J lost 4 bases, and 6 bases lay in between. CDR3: CASSASKNIQYF. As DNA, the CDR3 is TGTGCCAGCAGCGCGTCAAAAAACATTCAGTACTTC.

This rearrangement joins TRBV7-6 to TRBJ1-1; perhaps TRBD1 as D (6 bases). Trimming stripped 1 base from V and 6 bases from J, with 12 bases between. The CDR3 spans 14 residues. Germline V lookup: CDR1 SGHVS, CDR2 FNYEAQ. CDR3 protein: CASSLGVSGAEAFF. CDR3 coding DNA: TGTGCCAGCAGCTTAGGTGTGTCAGGGGCTGAAGCTTTCTTT.

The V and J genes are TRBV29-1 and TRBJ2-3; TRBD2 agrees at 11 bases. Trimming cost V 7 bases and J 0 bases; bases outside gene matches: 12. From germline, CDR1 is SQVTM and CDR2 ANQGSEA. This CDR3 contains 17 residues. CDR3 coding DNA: TGCAGCGCTGTGGGGCTAGCGGGGGGCCCCAGCACAGATACGCAGTATTTT. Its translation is CSAVGLAGGPSTDTQYF.

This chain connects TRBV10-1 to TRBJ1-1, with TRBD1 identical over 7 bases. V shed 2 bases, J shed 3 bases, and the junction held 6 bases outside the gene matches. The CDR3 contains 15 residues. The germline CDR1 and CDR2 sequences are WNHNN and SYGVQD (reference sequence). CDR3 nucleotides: TGCGCCAGCAGTGAGAGACAGGGTCGCGACACTGAAGCTTTCTTT. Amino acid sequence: CASSERQGRDTEAFF.

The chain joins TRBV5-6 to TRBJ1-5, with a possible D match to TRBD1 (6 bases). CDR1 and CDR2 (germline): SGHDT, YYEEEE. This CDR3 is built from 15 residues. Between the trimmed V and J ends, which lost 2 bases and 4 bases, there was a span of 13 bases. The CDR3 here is CASSLRQVQNQPQHF. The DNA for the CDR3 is TGTGCCAGCAGCTTAAGACAGGTCCAAAATCAGCCCCAGCATTTT.

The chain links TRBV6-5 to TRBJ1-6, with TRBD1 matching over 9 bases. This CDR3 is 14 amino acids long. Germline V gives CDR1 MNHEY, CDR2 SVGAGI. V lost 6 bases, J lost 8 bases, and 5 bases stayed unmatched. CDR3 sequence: CASSETGGDSPLHF. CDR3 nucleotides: TGTGCCAGCAGCGAAACAGGGGGCGATTCACCCCTCCACTTT.

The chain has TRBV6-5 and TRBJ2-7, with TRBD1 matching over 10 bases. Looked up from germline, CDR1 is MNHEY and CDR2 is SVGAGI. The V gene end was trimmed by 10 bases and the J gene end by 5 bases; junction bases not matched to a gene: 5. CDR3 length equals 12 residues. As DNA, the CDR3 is TGTGCCACCGGGACAGGGGAGGACGAGCAGTACTTC. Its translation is CATGTGEDEQYF.

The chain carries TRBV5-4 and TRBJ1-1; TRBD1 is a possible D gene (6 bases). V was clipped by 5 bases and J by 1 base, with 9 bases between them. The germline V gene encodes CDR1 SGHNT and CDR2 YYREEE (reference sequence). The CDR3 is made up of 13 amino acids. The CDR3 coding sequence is TGTGCCAGCAGAAGACAGGAGAACACTGAAGCTTTCTTT. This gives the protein CASRRQENTEAFF.

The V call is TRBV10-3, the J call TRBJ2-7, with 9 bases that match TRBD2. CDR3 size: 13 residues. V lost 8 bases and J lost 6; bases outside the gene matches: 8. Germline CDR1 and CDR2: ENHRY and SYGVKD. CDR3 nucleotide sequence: TGTGCCATCCGGGGGGTAGCGGGGGCCGAGCAGTACTTC. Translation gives CAIRGVAGAEQYF.

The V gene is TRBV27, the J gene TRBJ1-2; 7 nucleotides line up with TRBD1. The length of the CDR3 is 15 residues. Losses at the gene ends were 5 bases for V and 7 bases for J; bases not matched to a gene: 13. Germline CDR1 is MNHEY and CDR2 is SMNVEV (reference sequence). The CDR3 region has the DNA TGTGCCAGCAGTCCCCGCCCACAGGGGTTCGCTGGCTACACCTTC. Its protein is CASSPRPQGFAGYTF.

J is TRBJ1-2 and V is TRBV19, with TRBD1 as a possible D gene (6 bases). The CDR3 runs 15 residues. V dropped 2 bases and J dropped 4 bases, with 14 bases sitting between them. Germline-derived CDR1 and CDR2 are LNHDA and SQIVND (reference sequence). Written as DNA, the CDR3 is TGTGCCAGTAGTATACAAGGGGGGAGCGGCTATGGCTACACCTTC. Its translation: CASSIQGGSGYGYTF. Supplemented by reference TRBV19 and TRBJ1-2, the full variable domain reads DGGITQSPKYLFRKEGQNVTLSCEQNLNHDAMYWYRQDPGQGLRLIYYSQIVNDFQKGDIAEGYSVSREKKESFPLTVTSAQKNPTAFYLCASSIQGGSGYGYTFGSGTRLTVV.

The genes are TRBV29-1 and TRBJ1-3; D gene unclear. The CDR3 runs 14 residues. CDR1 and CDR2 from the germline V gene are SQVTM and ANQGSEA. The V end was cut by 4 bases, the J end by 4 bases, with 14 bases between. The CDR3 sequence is CSVGGPQVGNTIYF. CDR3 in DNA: TGCAGCGTTGGAGGACCCCAGGTCGGAAACACCATATATTTT.

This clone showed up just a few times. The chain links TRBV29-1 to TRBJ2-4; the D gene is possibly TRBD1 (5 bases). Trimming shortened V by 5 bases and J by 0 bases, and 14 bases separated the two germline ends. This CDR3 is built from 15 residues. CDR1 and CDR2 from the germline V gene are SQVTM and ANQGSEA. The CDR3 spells CSVQTDILAKNIQYF. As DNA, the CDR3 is TGCAGCGTTCAGACAGACATTCTAGCCAAAAACATTCAGTACTTC.

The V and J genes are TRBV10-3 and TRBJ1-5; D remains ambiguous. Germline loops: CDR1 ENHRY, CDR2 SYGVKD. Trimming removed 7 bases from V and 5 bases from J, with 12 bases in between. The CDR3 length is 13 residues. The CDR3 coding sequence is TGTGCCATCAATGAAGGGCCAGATCAGCCCCAGCATTTT. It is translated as CAINEGPDQPQHF.

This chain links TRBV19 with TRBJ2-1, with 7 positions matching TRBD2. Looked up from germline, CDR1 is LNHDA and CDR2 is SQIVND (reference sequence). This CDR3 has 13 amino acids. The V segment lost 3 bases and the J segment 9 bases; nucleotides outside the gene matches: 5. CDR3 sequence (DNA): TGTGCCAGTAGTATGACTAGCACGGGTGAGCAGTTCTTC. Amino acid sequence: CASSMTSTGEQFF.

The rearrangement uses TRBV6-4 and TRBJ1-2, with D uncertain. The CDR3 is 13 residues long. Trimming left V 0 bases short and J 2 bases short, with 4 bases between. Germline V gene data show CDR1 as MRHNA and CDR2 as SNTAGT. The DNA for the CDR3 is TGTGCCAGCAGTGACTCAGACAACTATGGCTACACCTTC. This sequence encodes CASSDSDNYGYTF.

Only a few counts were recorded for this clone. The CDR3 DNA follows: TGCGCCAGCAGCTACCTTAGCGGGGTCACAGATACGCAGTATTTT. Protein sequence: CASSYLSGVTDTQYF. V usage is TRBV5-1 and J usage is TRBJ2-3, with 8 bases fitting TRBD2. This CDR3 is built from 15 residues. Germline V lookup: CDR1 SGHRS, CDR2 YFSETQ. With 3 bases clipped from V and 2 bases from J, the junction kept 5 bases outside the gene matches.

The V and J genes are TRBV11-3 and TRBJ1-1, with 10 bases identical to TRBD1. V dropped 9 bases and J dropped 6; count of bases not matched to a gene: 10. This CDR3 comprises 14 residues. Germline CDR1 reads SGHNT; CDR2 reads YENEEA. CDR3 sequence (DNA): TGTGCCAGTAGACCGGGACAGGGGAATCCTGAAGCTTTCTTT. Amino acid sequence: CASRPGQGNPEAFF. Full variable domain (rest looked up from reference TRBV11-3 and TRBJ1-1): EAGVVQSPRYKIIEKKQPVAFWCNPISGHNTLYWYLQNLGQGPELLIRYENEEAVDDSQLPKDRFSAERLKGVDSTLKIQPAELGDSAVYLCASRPGQGNPEAFFGQGTRLTVV.